The next 4 T cell receptor beta chains were all read from a single sample in a study of human T cells and chemical hapten exposure. TCRdb fed the RACE reads into MiXCR, producing one record per CDR3 protein. Of approximately 70,000 distinct CDR3 sequences in the sample, about 9.1% were seen once. The time point was: patch test 1, 2 weeks after DPC sensitization. Treatment reported: therapeutic diphenylcyclopropenone sensitization with weekly scalp DPC. Specimen: whole blood, collected in connection with sensitization to the hapten diphenylcyclopropenone (DPC). Receptors originate from a woman in her thirties or forties with alopecia areata. Some clones in this sample may be carry-over from other donors' samples.

Ten or more counts support this clonotype. The chain links TRBV4-2 to TRBJ2-6, with 10 bases matching TRBD1. The CDR3 sequence is 18 residues long. Trimming cost V 4 bases and J 0 bases; bases outside gene matches: 6. Per the germline V gene, CDR1 is LGHNA and CDR2 is YNFKEQ. The CDR3 spells CASSPQGQGYSGANVLTF. Here the CDR3 DNA reads TGTGCCAGCAGCCCCCAGGGACAGGGGTACTCTGGGGCCAACGTCCTGACTTTC.

This sequence joins TRBV20-1 and TRBJ2-7; possible D gene TRBD2, 5 bases. V gave up 4 bases and J gave up 3 bases, with 16 bases separating them. Germline loops: CDR1 DFQATT, CDR2 SNEGSKA (reference sequence). This CDR3 is built from 14 residues. DNA of the CDR3: TGCAGTGCTACGGACGCGGGCTCGAACTACGAGCAGTACTTC. This translates into CSATDAGSNYEQYF.

This clonotype was picked up many times. The chain couples TRBV29-1 to TRBJ2-1; no clear D. Germline V gene lookup returns CDR1 SQVTM and CDR2 ANQGSEA. V was pared by 5 bases and J by 0 bases, with 8 bases between. This CDR3 has 13 amino acids. The DNA of the CDR3 is TGCAGCGTTAGTCCAAGCTCCTACAATGAGCAGTTCTTC. This codes for CSVSPSSYNEQFF.

The sample holds many counts of this clonotype. The chain combines TRBV10-3 with TRBJ1-1; maybe TRBD1 (5 bases). Trimming cost V 4 bases and J 4 bases, with 25 bases left between them. Germline CDR1 ENHRY, CDR2 SYGVKD. CDR3 length: 18 residues. CDR3: CAISGRRDGGYGGTEAFF. The CDR3 region has the DNA TGTGCCATCAGTGGGCGGAGGGACGGAGGTTATGGGGGCACTGAAGCTTTCTTT.